These T cell receptor beta chains were read from a single sample in a study of early T cells in non-severe SARS-CoV-2 infection. Each CDR3 protein is one row after TCRdb ran MiXCR on the 5' RACE reads. The sample carries about 49,000 distinct CDR3 sequences, around 6% recorded once. The material was whole blood, obtained at baseline. Receptor source: an adult who was a healthcare worker with PCR-confirmed SARS-CoV-2 infection or an uninfected control (not recorded which). Both conserved end residues are part of each CDR3. The D gene is left open where the match is weak. Clone sizes are given selectively: once, few, many, or a class where the clone is expanded.

size	D	V	length	J	DNA	CDR3
.	TRBD2	TRBV5-1	16	TRBJ2-7	TGCGCCAGCGGTAAACCTAGCGGGGACTTCACCTACGAGCAGTACTTC	CASGKPSGDFTYEQYF
.	.	TRBV12-3/TRBV12-4	13	TRBJ1-6	TGTGCCAGCAGGGCCGTCTATAATTCACCCCTCCACTTT	CASRAVYNSPLHF
many	TRBD2	TRBV5-1	16	TRBJ2-5	TGCGCCAGCAGCTCAGCGGGGGGGCCTCTCCAAGAGACCCAGTACTTC	CASSSAGGPLQETQYF
few	TRBD1	TRBV28	14	TRBJ2-3	TGTGCCAGCGGCGGGGACAGGGCCCCAGATACGCAGTATTTT	CASGGDRAPDTQYF
.	.	TRBV18	13	TRBJ2-7	TGTGCCAGCTCACGGGACATTGGTAGCGAGCAGTACTTC	CASSRDIGSEQYF
many	.	TRBV9	15	TRBJ2-1	TGTGCCAGCAGCGTAGAAGGGAACCCTTCCAATGAGCAGTTCTTC	CASSVEGNPSNEQFF
few	TRBD1	TRBV7-2	15	TRBJ1-5	TGTGCCAGCAGCTTAGCACAGGGGGCGCATCAGCCCCAGCATTTT	CASSLAQGAHQPQHF
many	.	TRBV5-1	14	TRBJ1-1	TGCGCCAGCAGCTTGTCGGGCATCGAGACTGAAGCTTTCTTT	CASSLSGIETEAFF
.	.	TRBV27	15	TRBJ2-1	TGTGCCAGCAGTTTATCGCTCGGGGGGCCCAATGAGCAGTTCTTC	CASSLSLGGPNEQFF
many	.	TRBV27	16	TRBJ2-4	TGTGCCAGCAGTTTCGGGCAGGGGCTAGCCAAAAACATTCAGTACTTC	CASSFGQGLAKNIQYF
few	.	TRBV12-3/TRBV12-4	14	TRBJ1-2	TGTGCCAGCAGTCGCGGGGGCAGCATTTATGGCTACACCTTC	CASSRGGSIYGYTF
few	TRBD1	TRBV5-4	16	TRBJ2-7	TGTGCCAGCAGCCCAAACCCAGGGGGCCTTCGTTACGAGCAGTACTTC	CASSPNPGGLRYEQYF
.	TRBD1	TRBV6-5	16	TRBJ1-2	TGTGCCAGCAGTAAGGACAGGGGGCGATCTAACTATGGCTACACCTTC	CASSKDRGRSNYGYTF
many	.	TRBV5-1	15	TRBJ2-2	TGCGCCAGCAGCTTAAGGGTAACGAACACCGGGGAGCTGTTTTTT	CASSLRVTNTGELFF
many	.	TRBV15	20	TRBJ2-4	TGTGCCACCAGCAGAGGTCCTGAGGGAACCTTTCGAGGGAGCAAAAACATTCAGTACTTC	CATSRGPEGTFRGSKNIQYF
few	.	TRBV10-2	14	TRBJ2-3	TGCGCCACCGCGGAAGCTTCTAGCACAGATACGCAGTATTTT	CATAEASSTDTQYF
many	.	TRBV7-9	13	TRBJ2-1	TGTGCCAGCAGCTTAGGGAGCACAGCAGGGCAGTTCTTC	CASSLGSTAGQFF
.	TRBD2	TRBV29-1	13	TRBJ2-1	TGCAGCAAGAGCGGGGGGGCCCTCGATGAGCAGTTCTTC	CSKSGGALDEQFF
.	.	TRBV7-9	12	TRBJ2-1	TGTGCCAGCAGCTTCTTGGACCCTGAGCAGTTCTTC	CASSFLDPEQFF
.	.	TRBV29-1	14	TRBJ2-1	TGCAGCGTCCTCCTGACACGTACCTACAATGAGCAGTTCTTC	CSVLLTRTYNEQFF
many	TRBD1	TRBV6-1	14	TRBJ1-2	TGTGCCAGCACCAGGACAGGGGTCCTCCGTGGCTACACCTTC	CASTRTGVLRGYTF
many	.	TRBV6-1	16	TRBJ1-5	TGTGCCAGCAGTGAATTTACGGGTCGGAGCAATCAGCCCCAGCATTTT	CASSEFTGRSNQPQHF
.	TRBD2	TRBV6-2/TRBV6-3	16	TRBJ2-1	TGTGCCAGCAGTTACAATGGGGCGGGGGAGCGGAATGAGCAGTTCTTC	CASSYNGAGERNEQFF
many	TRBD2	TRBV5-5	16	TRBJ2-5	TGTGCCAGCAGGAGCGAGGCTAGCGGGGGGTTGGTGACCCAGTACTTC	CASRSEASGGLVTQYF
.	TRBD1	TRBV27	14	TRBJ2-7	TGTGCCAGCAGTTTGCGACAGGGGTTGGGCGAGCAGTACTTC	CASSLRQGLGEQYF
many	TRBD2	TRBV6-2/TRBV6-3	15	TRBJ2-7	TGTGCCAGCAGCCACGACAGCGGGGGGGCCTACGAGCAGTACTTC	CASSHDSGGAYEQYF
few	.	TRBV7-2	14	TRBJ2-7	TGTGCCAGCAGCCCACCGGGACGGACCTACGAGCAGTACTTC	CASSPPGRTYEQYF
few	TRBD1	TRBV2	13	TRBJ1-2	TGTGCCAGCAACCGGGACAGCGCCTATGGCTACACCTTC	CASNRDSAYGYTF
many	.	TRBV6-2/TRBV6-3	12	TRBJ2-7	TGTGCCAGCAGTCAAACATACTACGAGCAGTACTTC	CASSQTYYEQYF
.	.	TRBV29-1	13	TRBJ2-7	TGCAGCGTTGAGGCTGACAGCTTCTACGAGCAGTACTTC	CSVEADSFYEQYF
many	.	TRBV27	12	TRBJ1-1	TGTGCCAGCAGCAGGGACGGACTTGAAGCTTTCTTT	CASSRDGLEAFF
.	.	TRBV15	12	TRBJ2-3	TGTGCCACCAGCAGATGGACAGATACGCAGTATTTT	CATSRWTDTQYF
few	.	TRBV7-9	16	TRBJ2-5	TGTGCCAGCAGCACACGGCGACAGGAGTTCAAAGAGACCCAGTACTTC	CASSTRRQEFKETQYF
many	.	TRBV20-1	14	TRBJ2-5	TGCAGTGCTAGAACCGGGACCGTACAAGAGACCCAGTACTTC	CSARTGTVQETQYF
many	TRBD2	TRBV27	17	TRBJ2-3	TGTGCCAGCAGTTTAGAGGGAAGCGGGGGGCCATATGATACGCAGTATTTT	CASSLEGSGGPYDTQYF
many	.	TRBV6-5	14	TRBJ2-7	TGTGCCAGCAGTTACACCCGGGACCCCTACGAGCAGTACTTC	CASSYTRDPYEQYF